Below, one TCR beta chain is given with its context. What it recognizes is unknown. These data come from a study of T cell responses to AZD1222 COVID-19 vaccine. Findings and caveats of the study: The donor group comprised mostly white British people and more females; the analysis possibly underestimated clonal diversity.

This CDR3 spans 16 amino acids. V dropped 2 bases and J dropped 0 bases, with 11 bases sitting between them. Germline lookup yields CDR1 WNHNN and CDR2 SYGVQD (reference sequence). Sequenced by immunoSEQ multiplex PCR; TCRdb stores in-frame clones only, minus some. The top ten hold more than 5.5% of the sample, which has 150,000 to 160,000 clones, roughly nine tenths seen once. This sequence joins TRBV10-1 and TRBJ2-1, with a tentative D call TRBD2 (5 bases). The receptor comes from an adult in good health. The sequencing used peripheral blood, collected on day 0 of MenACWY control vaccination. The CDR3 region is CASSELPGSSYNEQFF. CDR3 coding DNA: TGCGCCAGCAGTGAGCTCCCGGGGAGCTCCTACAATGAGCAGTTCTTC.